The clone carrying this T cell receptor (beta chain) was seen only a few times. This entry is derived from a study of patients and donors after allogeneic stem cell transplantation. TCRdb re-analysed the RT-PCR reads in MiXCR, keeping a single row per CDR3 protein. This table has hundreds of thousands of distinct CDR3 sequences, around 15% appearing once. The CDR3 contains 12 residues. V was clipped by 5 bases and J by 8 bases, with 13 bases between them. Germline CDR1 reads SGHAT; CDR2 reads FQNNGV. Source material: blood, either unsorted or a sorted T cell fraction (not recorded which). The TCR comes from a human donor who was either an allogeneic HSCT recipient or a stem cell or donor lymphocyte infusion donor (not recorded which). It is not recorded whose cells these are; they may come from a transplant donor. This chain uses TRBV11-2 with TRBJ2-7; D not certain. In DNA form, the CDR3 reads TGTGCCAGCAGCGTTCTTGAACGGAAGCAGTACTTC. Encoded protein: CASSVLERKQYF.